This T cell receptor (beta chain) was observed in a study of T-cell reconstitution after alpha-beta-depleted transplantation in children. The TCRbeta library incorporated unique molecular identifiers. TCRdb re-called the PCR reads through MiXCR, storing one row per CDR3 protein. The sample lists 250,000 to 400,000 distinct CDR3 sequences; around 25% were seen once. This clonotype showed up just a few times. The antigen is unknown. Study conclusions and caveats: About two months after transplant, alpha-beta T cells reportedly came from several hundred expanded graft clones. T-cell numbers and diversity, one year after transplant, stemmed largely from T cells that were newly produced.

The receptor comes from a male patient younger than 18 who had a stem cell transplant for acute lymphoblastic leukemia, so the T cells may come from the graft donor. Source: PBMCs, mostly from graft donor cells, taken 180 days after TCRalphabeta/CD19-depleted stem cell transplant.

The CDR3 region is CASSLGTGWSYEQYF. CDR3 bases: TGTGCCAGCAGCCTTGGGACAGGGTGGTCCTACGAGCAGTACTTC. The J gene is TRBJ2-7, the V gene TRBV3-1; 9 bases agree with TRBD1. The CDR3 contains 15 residues. Germline trimming cut 4 bases from V and 1 base from J; bases unmatched to any gene: 5. The germline CDR1 and CDR2 sequences are LGHDT and YNNKEL (reference sequence).